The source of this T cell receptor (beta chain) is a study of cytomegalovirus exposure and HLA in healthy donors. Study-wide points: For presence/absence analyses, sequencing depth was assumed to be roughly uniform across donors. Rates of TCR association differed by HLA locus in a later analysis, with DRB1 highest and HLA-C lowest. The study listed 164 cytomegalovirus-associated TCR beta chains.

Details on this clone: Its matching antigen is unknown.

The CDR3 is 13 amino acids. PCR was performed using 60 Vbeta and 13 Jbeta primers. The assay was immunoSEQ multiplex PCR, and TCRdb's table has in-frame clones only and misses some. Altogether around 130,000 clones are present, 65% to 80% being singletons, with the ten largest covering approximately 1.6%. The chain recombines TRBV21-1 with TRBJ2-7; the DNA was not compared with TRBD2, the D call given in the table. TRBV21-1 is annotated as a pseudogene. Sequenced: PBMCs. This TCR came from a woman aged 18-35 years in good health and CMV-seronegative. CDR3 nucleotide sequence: TGTGCCAGCCTCTTCGGTACCAATAGCGAGCAGTACTTC. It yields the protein CASLFGTNSEQYF.